The 10 T cell receptor beta chains below were found in one sample sequenced in a study of cytomegalovirus exposure and HLA in healthy donors (dated by TCRdb to the late 2010s). Library prep was done by the immunoSEQ multiplex PCR assay. Drawn from immuneACCESS, this table holds only the in-frame rearrangements with V and J called that TCRdb kept. Clones are partly lost; checked studies trace under half to an unresolved V gene and leave the rest unexplained. This sample is represented by 150,000 to 200,000 clones; about 89% of them were singletons. Less than 3% of the sample is in the top ten clones. What was sequenced was PBMCs. The origin of the receptors is a man between 18 and 35 years old in good health and CMV-seropositive.

The chain joins TRBV5-1 to TRBJ1-1; D is undetermined. V was trimmed by 5 bases and J by 5 bases, leaving 10 bases between them. The CDR3 contains 12 residues. The germline V gene has CDR1 SGHRS and CDR2 YFSETQ. In DNA form, the CDR3 reads TGCGCCAGCAGATTAGAGAATACTGAAGCTTTCTTT. As protein: CASRLENTEAFF.

The chain couples TRBV19 to TRBJ2-2; 10 bases are shared with TRBD1. Germline loops: CDR1 LNHDA, CDR2 SQIVND (reference sequence). The CDR3 consists of 16 residues. The V gene end was trimmed by 3 bases and the J gene end by 5 bases; junction bases not matched to a gene: 6. CDR3 DNA: TGTGCCAGTAGTATCTTGGGACAGGGGACGACCGGGGAGCTGTTTTTT. Amino acids: CASSILGQGTTGELFF.

V and J are TRBV27 and TRBJ1-2, with 8 bases aligning to TRBD1. The CDR3 consists of 14 residues. Per germline, CDR1 MNHEY and CDR2 SMNVEV (reference sequence). V gave up 3 bases and J gave up 8 bases; unmatched junction bases: 8. CDR3 amino acids: CASSFWDRSRGYTF. The CDR3 DNA reads as TGTGCCAGCAGTTTCTGGGACAGGAGCAGGGGCTACACCTTC.

The V and J genes are TRBV18 and TRBJ1-2, with 12 bases lining up with TRBD1. Unmatched junction bases numbered 16, after V lost 0 bases and J lost 8 bases. Looked up from germline, CDR1 is KGHSH and CDR2 is LQKENI. CDR3 length: 19 amino acids. The CDR3 region has the DNA TGTGCCAGCTCACCACCAAGAGGGACAGGGGGCGCTCGGGCTAGAGGCTACACCTTC. Translating it yields CASSPPRGTGGARARGYTF.

This rearrangement joins TRBV28 to TRBJ1-5; D unclear. CDR1 is MDHEN and CDR2 is SYDVKM in the germline V gene. The CDR3 covers 14 residues. The V end lost 5 bases, the J end lost 7 bases, and 15 bases lay between the germline ends. The CDR3 region has the DNA TGTGCCAGCAGTCTCCTACCTTCACGCCAGCCCCAGCATTTT. Amino acids: CASSLLPSRQPQHF. The complete variable domain, with remaining parts taken from reference TRBV28 and TRBJ1-5, reads DVKVTQSSRYLVKRTGEKVFLECVQDMDHENMFWYRQDPGLGLRLIYFSYDVKMKEKGDIPEGYSVSREKKERFSLILESASTNQTSMYLCASSLLPSRQPQHFGDGTRLSIL.

The chain joins TRBV6-5 to TRBJ1-1; maybe TRBD1 (5 bases). V dropped 0 bases and J dropped 7 bases, with 9 bases sitting between them. CDR1 and CDR2 (germline): MNHEY, SVGAGI. CDR3 length: 13 amino acids. CDR3 DNA sequence: TGTGCCAGCAGTTACTCGGGGGAGGTTGAAGCTTTCTTT. Translated, it gives CASSYSGEVEAFF.

The chain uses TRBV5-4 and TRBJ1-3; D is undetermined. Germline lookup yields CDR1 SGHNT and CDR2 YYREEE (reference sequence). The CDR3 sequence is 12 residues long. Between the trimmed V and J ends, which lost 5 bases and 9 bases, there was a span of 12 bases. The CDR3 bases are TGTGCCAGCAGGCAAGACCGGGGCACCATATATTTT. It translates to CASRQDRGTIYF. Full variable domain (remainder filled in from reference TRBV5-4 and TRBJ1-3): ETGVTQSPTHLIKTRGQQVTLRCSSQSGHNTVSWYQQALGQGPQFIFQYYREEENGRGNFPPRFSGLQFPNYSSELNVNALELDDSALYLCASRQDRGTIYFGEGSWLTVV.

V gene TRBV18 combines with J gene TRBJ2-1; 11 positions match TRBD2. Germline V gene lookup returns CDR1 KGHSH and CDR2 LQKENI. This CDR3 is 15 amino acids long. Trimming took 2 bases from V and 6 from J; bases not matched to a gene: 3. This CDR3 is CASSPGTSGINEQFF. CDR3 DNA: TGTGCCAGCTCACCAGGGACTAGCGGCATCAATGAGCAGTTCTTC.

CDR3 nucleotide sequence: TGTGCCAGCTCATCCCCCCAGAACTACGAGCAGTACTTC. It specifies CASSSPQNYEQYF. The chain recombines TRBV18 with TRBJ2-7; no clear D gene. Germline loops: CDR1 KGHSH, CDR2 LQKENI. V lost 5 bases to trimming and J lost 3 bases, with 11 bases between them. The CDR3 loop spans 13 amino acids.

The chain carries TRBV9 and TRBJ2-7; the match to TRBD2 covers 16 bases. Germline loops: CDR1 SGDLS, CDR2 YYNGEE. J lost 7 bases, V lost 2 bases, and 6 bases had no gene match. This CDR3 contains 16 residues. Here the CDR3 reads CASSVGTSGGAGEQYF. The CDR3 nucleotides read TGTGCCAGCAGCGTGGGGACTAGCGGGGGGGCGGGTGAGCAGTACTTC.